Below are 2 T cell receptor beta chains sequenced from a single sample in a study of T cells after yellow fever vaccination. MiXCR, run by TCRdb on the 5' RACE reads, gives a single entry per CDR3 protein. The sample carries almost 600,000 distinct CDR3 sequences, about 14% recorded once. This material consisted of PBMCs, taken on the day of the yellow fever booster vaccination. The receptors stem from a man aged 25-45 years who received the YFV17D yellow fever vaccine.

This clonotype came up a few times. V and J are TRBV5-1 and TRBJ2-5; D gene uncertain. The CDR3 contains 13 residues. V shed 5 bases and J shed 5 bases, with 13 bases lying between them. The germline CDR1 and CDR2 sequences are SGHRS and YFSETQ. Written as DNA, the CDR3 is TGCGCCAGCAGTGACCTAGGTGAGGAGACCCAGTACTTC. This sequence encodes CASSDLGEETQYF.

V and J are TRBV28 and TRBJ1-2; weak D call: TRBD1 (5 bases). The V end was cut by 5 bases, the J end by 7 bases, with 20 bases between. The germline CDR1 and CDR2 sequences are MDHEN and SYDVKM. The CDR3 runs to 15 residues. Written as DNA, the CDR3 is TGTGCCAGCAGTATACAGGCCCTGTCGGGAGGTGGCTACACCTTC. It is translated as CASSIQALSGGGYTF.